This TCR beta chain was identified in a study of T cells in Graves' hyperthyroidism and ophthalmopathy. RNA transcripts yielded amplified TCR beta CDR3 regions. The HTBI primer set served for first-round RT-PCR of the TCR CDR3. Using its own MiXCR run on the multiplex PCR reads, TCRdb lists one record per CDR3 protein. This sample yields a few hundred thousand distinct CDR3 sequences, of which 11% to 15% are seen a single time; roughly 14% belongs to the top ten. CDR1 is MNHNS and CDR2 is SASEGT in the germline V gene. V lost 8 bases to trimming and J lost 2 bases, with 16 bases between them. The CDR3 is 14 amino acids. This clonotype occurred many times.

The rearrangement joins TRBV6-1 to TRBJ2-7; D not certain. The sequence derives from a woman aged 40 to 55 with Graves' hyperthyroidism. Material: blood. CDR3 in amino acids: CASRQSDGTYEQYF. The CDR3 DNA reads as TGTGCCAGCCGTCAATCGGACGGAACCTACGAGCAGTACTTC.